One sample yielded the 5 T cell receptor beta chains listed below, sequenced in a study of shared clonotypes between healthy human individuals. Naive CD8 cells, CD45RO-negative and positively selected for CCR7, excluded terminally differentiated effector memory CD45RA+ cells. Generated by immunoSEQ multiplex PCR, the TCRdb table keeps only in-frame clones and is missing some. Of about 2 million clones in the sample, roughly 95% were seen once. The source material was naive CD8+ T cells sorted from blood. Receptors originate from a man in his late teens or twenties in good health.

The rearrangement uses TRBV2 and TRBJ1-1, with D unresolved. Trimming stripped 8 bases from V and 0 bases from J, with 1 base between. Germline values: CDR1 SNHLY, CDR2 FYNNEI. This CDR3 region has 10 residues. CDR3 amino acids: CASLNTEAFF. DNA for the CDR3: TGTGCCAGCCTGAACACTGAAGCTTTCTTT.

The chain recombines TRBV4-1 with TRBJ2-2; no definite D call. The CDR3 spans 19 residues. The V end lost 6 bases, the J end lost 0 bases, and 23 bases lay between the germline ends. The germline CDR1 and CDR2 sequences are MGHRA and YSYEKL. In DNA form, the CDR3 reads TGCGCCAGCAGTCTCGGGCCTGCTTCCGATCTCGCGAACACCGGGGAGCTGTTTTTT. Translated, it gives CASSLGPASDLANTGELFF.

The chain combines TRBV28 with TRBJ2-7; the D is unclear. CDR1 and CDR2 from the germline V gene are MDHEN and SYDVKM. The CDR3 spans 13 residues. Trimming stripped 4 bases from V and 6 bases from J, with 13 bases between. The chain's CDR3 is CASSSHLNGEQYF. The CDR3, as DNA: TGTGCCAGCAGTTCCCATCTCAACGGCGAGCAGTACTTC.

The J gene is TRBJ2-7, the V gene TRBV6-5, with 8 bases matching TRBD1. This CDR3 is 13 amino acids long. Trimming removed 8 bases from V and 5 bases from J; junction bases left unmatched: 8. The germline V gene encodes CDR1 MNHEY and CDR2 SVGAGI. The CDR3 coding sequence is TGTGCCAGCTGTGCGACAGGGGTAGACGAGCAGTACTTC. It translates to CASCATGVDEQYF.

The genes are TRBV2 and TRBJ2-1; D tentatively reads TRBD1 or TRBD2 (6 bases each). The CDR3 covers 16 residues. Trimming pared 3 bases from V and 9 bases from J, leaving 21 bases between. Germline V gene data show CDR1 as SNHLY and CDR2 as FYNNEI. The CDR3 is CASSDFQGLAWGEQFF. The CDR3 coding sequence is TGTGCCAGCAGTGATTTCCAGGGGCTAGCGTGGGGTGAGCAGTTCTTC.